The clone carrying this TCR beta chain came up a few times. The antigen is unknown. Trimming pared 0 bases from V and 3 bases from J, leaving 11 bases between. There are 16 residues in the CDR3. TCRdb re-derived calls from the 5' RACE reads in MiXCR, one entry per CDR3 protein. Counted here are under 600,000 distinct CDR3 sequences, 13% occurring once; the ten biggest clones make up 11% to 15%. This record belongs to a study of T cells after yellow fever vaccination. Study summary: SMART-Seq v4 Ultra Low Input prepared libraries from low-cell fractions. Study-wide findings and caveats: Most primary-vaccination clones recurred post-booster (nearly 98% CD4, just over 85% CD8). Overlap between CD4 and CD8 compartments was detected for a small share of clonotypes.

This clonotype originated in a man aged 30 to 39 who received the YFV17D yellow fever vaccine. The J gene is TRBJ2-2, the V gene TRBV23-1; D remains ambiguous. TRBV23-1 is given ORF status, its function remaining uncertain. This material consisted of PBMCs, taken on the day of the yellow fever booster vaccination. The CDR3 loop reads CASSQSWNRDTGELFF. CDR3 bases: TGCGCCAGCAGTCAATCGTGGAACCGAGACACCGGGGAGCTGTTTTTT.